This TCR beta chain is drawn from a study of graft-versus-host responses after intestinal transplantation. Study summary: Among the recipients, transplants were multivisceral, liver-intestinal, or isolated intestinal.

CDR3 length: 16 residues. The V gene lost 3 bases and the J gene lost 5 bases, with 20 bases spanning the gap. The germline gives CDR1 SGDLS, CDR2 YYNGEE. Study conclusions and caveats: Allografts carried high graft-versus-host to host-versus-graft clonal ratios in patients having graft-donor T cell macrochimerism. Recipient marrow held GvH clones, some first seen in ileum or blood. Early after transplant, HvG declines were associated with peak levels of circulating GvH clones.

Profiling relied on immunoSEQ multiplex PCR, and the TCRdb table lists in-frame clones only, not all of them. The sample gives around 87,000 clones, around 93% of which show up once; roughly 0.37% is in the top ten. Notes on this clone: Its antigen is currently unknown.

V and J are TRBV9 and TRBJ2-5, with D perhaps TRBD1 (5 bases). This specimen was unstimulated CD8+ T cells sorted from spleen or lymph node cells, taken before transplant. The receptor was derived from a human donor who was the organ donor for an intestinal transplant. This chain's CDR3 is CASSADDRSSLETQYF. The CDR3 DNA sequence: TGTGCCAGCAGCGCGGATGACAGATCCTCTCTGGAGACCCAGTACTTC.